A single TCR beta chain is shown here with its context. CDR1 MDHEN and CDR2 SYDVKM come from the germline V gene. This CDR3 spans 15 amino acids. V was shortened by 4 bases and J by 0 bases, with 12 bases between the two germline ends. Living in about two dozen US areas, the participants were between 18 and 89 years of age. Grouping used clinical history reported by participants in a survey and questionnaire. Recovery among Cohort 3 donors was established by two negative PCRs, clearance, or symptom resolution. This record comes from a study of blood T cell repertoires in COVID-19. Study details: Samples of COVID-19 (acute and convalescent) were obtained from the United States, Italy and Spain.

Profiling relied on immunoSEQ multiplex PCR, and the TCRdb table lists in-frame clones only, not all of them. The sample carries a few hundred thousand clones, more than 85% recorded once. Source material: PBMCs or T cells enriched from blood (not recorded which). J is TRBJ1-2 and V is TRBV28; no reliable D call. The TCR was taken from a woman in her 30s who had recovered from COVID-19. The CDR3 DNA reads as TGTGCCAGCAGTTCCCGTATCCAGGCTAACTATGGCTACACCTTC. Encoded protein: CASSSRIQANYGYTF.